This T cell receptor (beta chain) appears in the sequencing data of a study of cytomegalovirus exposure and HLA in healthy donors. Study-level information: An earlier analysis identified 95 million to 120 million unique TCR beta sequences in 150 million to 200 million T cells. Study conclusions and caveats: Most subjects had HLA-A and HLA-B alleles reportedly predicted accurately by TCR beta sequences. In a later analysis, TCR beta V- and J-gene trimming was associated with a missense DCLRE1C variant.

This clone was counted a few times. Its antigen is undetermined. The PCR made use of 60 Vbeta and 13 Jbeta primers. Profiled with immunoSEQ multiplex PCR; TCRdb holds only in-frame clones, not every one. The sample contains 150,000 to 200,000 clones, about 83% of which appear only once. The sequenced sample consisted of PBMCs. This receptor was obtained from a woman in her 30s in good health and CMV-seropositive.

The CDR3 DNA sequence: TGTGCCAGCAGCAGGGACAGGGACCAGCCCCAGCATTTT. It codes for CASSRDRDQPQHF. The V call is TRBV6-5, the J call TRBJ1-5, with TRBD1 matching 9 bases. Germline assignment: CDR1 MNHEY and CDR2 SVGAGI. Trimming took 6 bases from V and 7 from J; bases not matched to a gene: 4. This CDR3 has 13 amino acids.